This T cell receptor beta chain appears in the sequencing data of a study of T cells in Graves' hyperthyroidism and ophthalmopathy. A word on this clonotype: The antigen is undetermined.

From RNA transcripts, TCR beta CDR3 regions were amplified. The study used the HTBI primer set for a first-round RT-PCR of the TCR CDR3. TCRdb processed the multiplex PCR reads anew with MiXCR; each CDR3 protein has one entry. The sample lists just over 550,000 distinct CDR3 sequences; more than 45% were seen once. The study, taken as a whole, reports: Most expanded thyroid clonotypes above 0.001 recurred in blood.

A lack of ophthalmopathy progression within 18 months defined stable Graves' hyperthyroidism. Patients between 18 and 65 years old had hyperthyroidism, newly diagnosed and lasting under 2 months. Exclusions: uncontrolled infection, other autoimmune disease, pregnancy, lactation. The CDR3 is made up of 15 amino acids. After removal of 5 bases from V and 5 bases from J, the junction contained 1 base not matched to a gene. Germline-derived CDR1 and CDR2 are KGHDR and SFDVKD. The sequence derives from a woman aged 18 to 35 with Graves' hyperthyroidism. The V call is TRBV24-1, the J call TRBJ2-6, with 11 bases that match TRBD2. The sequenced sample consisted of peripheral blood or thyroid tissue (not recorded which). CDR3 nucleotides: TGTGCCACCAGTGCGACTAGCGGGAGGGCCAACGTCCTGACTTTC. It is translated as CATSATSGRANVLTF.